The 5 T cell receptor beta chains in this list originate from one sample, sequenced in a study of siplizumab effects on memory and regulatory T cells. Clones were sequenced by immunoSEQ multiplex PCR, and TCRdb holds only the in-frame ones, with some missing. The sample carries about 56,000 clones, 95% to 98% recorded once. Sequencing was done on a sample of naive CD8+ T cells sorted from blood. These receptors all come from a human donor in good health.

The J gene is TRBJ2-6, the V gene TRBV5-1; no reliable D call. With 3 bases removed from V and 0 bases from J, the gap between germline ends came to 13 bases. The CDR3 runs 17 residues. Germline CDR1 is SGHRS and CDR2 is YFSETQ. CDR3 in amino acids: CASSSSDVNSGANVLTF. In DNA, the CDR3 is TGCGCCAGCAGCTCCTCGGATGTGAACTCTGGGGCCAACGTCCTGACTTTC.

This chain uses TRBV9 with TRBJ1-1, with TRBD1 as a possible D gene (6 bases). Per the germline V gene, CDR1 is SGDLS and CDR2 is YYNGEE. The CDR3 sequence is 13 residues long. With 3 bases removed from V and 5 bases from J, the gap between germline ends came to 11 bases. The CDR3 region is CASSGGGGTEAFF. The DNA for the CDR3 is TGTGCCAGCAGCGGTGGGGGCGGAACTGAAGCTTTCTTT.

The chain's CDR3 is CASSSLGTGELFF. The DNA of the CDR3 is TGTGCCAGCAGCTCGCTAGGCACCGGGGAGCTGTTTTTT. V and J are TRBV5-6 and TRBJ2-2, with no clear D. The CDR3 length is 13 residues. Germline V gene lookup returns CDR1 SGHDT and CDR2 YYEEEE. The germline V and J ends were trimmed by 3 bases and 4 bases, with 7 bases remaining between them.

The genes are TRBV7-9 and TRBJ1-1; D not resolved. This CDR3 contains 15 residues. From germline, CDR1 is SEHNR and CDR2 FQNEAQ (reference sequence). The V gene lost 0 bases and the J gene lost 2 bases, with 10 bases spanning the gap. As DNA, the CDR3 is TGTGCCAGCAGCTTAGCGCTCGGCCCCAACACTGAAGCTTTCTTT. Amino acids: CASSLALGPNTEAFF.

The genes are TRBV7-8 and TRBJ2-1; D remains ambiguous. CDR3 length equals 12 residues. V was shortened by 1 base and J by 8 bases, with 6 bases between the two germline ends. Germline CDR1 reads SGHVS; CDR2 reads FQNEAQ. CDR3 DNA: TGTGCCAGCAGCTTAGTGCTCCATGAGCAGTTCTTC. Amino acids: CASSLVLHEQFF.